A single sample gave rise to the 20 T cell receptor beta chains below, sequenced in a study of OX40 agonist ivuxolimab in advanced cancers. Assay: immunoSEQ multiplex PCR; the TCRdb copy retains only in-frame clones and omits some. The sample includes almost 80,000 clones, about four fifths of them seen just once. The starting material was CD4+ or CD8+ T cells sorted from blood, obtained in a trial of the OX40 agonist ivuxolimab. Receptor source: an adult with an advanced solid tumor such as melanoma, head and neck, liver or kidney cancer.

This chain uses TRBV7-2 with TRBJ1-1, with D possibly being TRBD1 (6 bases). The CDR3 is 13 residues long. Germline V gene lookup returns CDR1 SGHTA and CDR2 FQGNSA. The V end was cut by 3 bases, the J end by 3 bases, with 8 bases between. The CDR3 sequence is CASSFYRDTEAFF. Here the CDR3 DNA reads TGTGCCAGCAGCTTCTACAGGGACACTGAAGCTTTCTTT.

The genes are TRBV6-5 and TRBJ1-4, with TRBD1 matching over 7 bases. Germline V lookup: CDR1 MNHEY, CDR2 SVGAGI. The CDR3 is 15 amino acids. V gave up 4 bases and J gave up 6 bases; unmatched junction bases: 8. DNA for the CDR3: TGTGCCAGCAGTTTCTCAGAGGGGGCGCATGAAAAACTGTTTTTT. As protein: CASSFSEGAHEKLFF.

This clone was seen a few times. The chain is built from TRBV4-1 and TRBJ1-2, with D possibly TRBD1 on 5 matching bases. CDR3 length: 15 amino acids. Germline values: CDR1 MGHRA, CDR2 YSYEKL. Deletions cut 3 bases from V and 4 bases from J, with 15 bases between. CDR3 region: CASSQLVVTGYGYTF. Here the CDR3 DNA reads TGCGCCAGCAGCCAGCTAGTGGTCACAGGCTATGGCTACACCTTC.

In regard to this clone: Other DNA variants within this sample encode the same CDR3. This chain connects TRBV6-5 to TRBJ2-5; D remains ambiguous. The V end lost 2 bases, the J end lost 4 bases, and 2 bases lay between the germline ends. The CDR3 has 11 residues. Germline V gene lookup returns CDR1 MNHEY and CDR2 SVGAGI. The CDR3 nucleotides are TGTGCCAGCAGTTACGGAGAGACCCAGTACTTC. This encodes CASSYGETQYF.

The chain links TRBV6-5 to TRBJ2-3; possible D gene TRBD1, 6 bases. The CDR3 loop spans 15 amino acids. CDR1 and CDR2 from the germline V gene are MNHEY and SVGAGI. V lost 4 bases, J lost 2 bases, and 13 bases lay in between. CDR3 region: CASSSTTGPTDTQYF. CDR3 DNA: TGTGCCAGCAGTTCAACTACAGGGCCCACAGATACGCAGTATTTT.

This sequence joins TRBV2 and TRBJ1-5; D is ambiguous. The CDR3 covers 15 residues. Per germline, CDR1 SNHLY and CDR2 FYNNEI. The V end lost 0 bases, the J end lost 2 bases, and 8 bases lay between the germline ends. This CDR3 is CASSEALIGNQPQHF. The CDR3 DNA follows: TGTGCCAGCAGTGAAGCGCTGATAGGCAATCAGCCCCAGCATTTT.

The J gene is TRBJ1-1, the V gene TRBV6-5; no clear D. Trimming removed 4 bases from V and 6 bases from J, with 15 bases in between. The CDR3 has 14 residues. Germline V gives CDR1 MNHEY, CDR2 SVGAGI. The DNA of the CDR3 is TGTGCCAGCAGTTTCCTCAGGAGACCCCCTGAAGCTTTCTTT. Its translation is CASSFLRRPPEAFF.

The table lists this clone with a count of one. The rearrangement uses TRBV29-1 and TRBJ1-1; D gene uncertain. V gave up 0 bases and J gave up 4 bases, with 12 bases separating them. The CDR3 contains 14 residues. Germline V lookup: CDR1 SQVTM, CDR2 ANQGSEA. CDR3 DNA: TGCAGCGTTGAAGATCGATTCGCGAGCACTGAAGCTTTCTTT. Its translation: CSVEDRFASTEAFF.

This chain joins TRBV4-1 and TRBJ1-2, with TRBD1 identical over 9 bases. V lost 5 bases, J lost 6 bases, and 7 bases stayed unmatched. The CDR3 consists of 14 residues. Germline CDR1 and CDR2: MGHRA and YSYEKL. CDR3 coding DNA: TGCGCCAGCAGCAACGACAGGGGGTGGGATGGCTACACCTTC. As protein: CASSNDRGWDGYTF.

The chain carries TRBV19 and TRBJ2-3, with D hard to call. CDR1 is LNHDA, CDR2 SQIVND, per germline (reference sequence). The CDR3 is made up of 13 amino acids. V lost 10 bases, J lost 2 bases, and 13 bases lay in between. The CDR3 region is CATGYKATDTQYF. The CDR3 nucleotides read TGTGCCACTGGGTACAAAGCCACAGATACGCAGTATTTT.

The chain carries TRBV5-1 and TRBJ2-7; 9 bases align to TRBD1. Trimming took 7 bases from V and 1 from J; bases not matched to a gene: 6. The CDR3 totals 14 residues. Germline CDR1 and CDR2: SGHRS and YFSETQ. The CDR3 nucleotides are TGCGCCAGCCGGAAAGGGACAGGGTCCTACGAGCAGTACGTC. It encodes CASRKGTGSYEQYV.

The chain joins TRBV18 to TRBJ2-1; 10 bases line up with TRBD2. This CDR3 comprises 15 residues. The V gene's germline CDR1 is KGHSH and CDR2 LQKENI. V lost 9 bases, J lost 2 bases, and 7 bases stayed unmatched. The CDR3 spells CASLLLAGPYNEQFF. The CDR3 DNA is TGTGCCAGTCTCCTACTAGCGGGGCCCTACAATGAGCAGTTCTTC.

This clone was counted only a few times. This chain joins TRBV7-2 and TRBJ1-1; D is uncertain. CDR3 size: 15 residues. The ends were cut back, 1 base at V and 6 bases at J, with 15 bases in the middle. The V gene's germline CDR1 is SGHTA and CDR2 FQGNSA. Written as DNA, the CDR3 is TGTGCCAGCAGCTTAGTTCTCTTAGGGAGCGCTGAAGCTTTCTTT. Encoded protein: CASSLVLLGSAEAFF.

This clone has a handful of counts. This rearrangement joins TRBV21-1 to TRBJ1-2; the table's TRBD1 call for D was not verified on the DNA. TRBV21-1 is flagged as a pseudogene. The CDR3 consists of 15 residues. The DNA for the CDR3 is TGTGCCAGCAGCAAAGAGGGACAAATCATTTATGGCTACACCTTC. Translating it yields CASSKEGQIIYGYTF.

This clone was observed a few times. The genes are TRBV7-9 and TRBJ1-4; 9 nucleotides match TRBD1. CDR1 and CDR2 from the germline V gene are SEHNR and FQNEAQ (reference sequence). This CDR3 spans 15 amino acids. Trimming removed 4 bases from V and 6 bases from J; junction bases left unmatched: 6. The CDR3 region is CASSSTGGRDEKLFF. The CDR3 nucleotides read TGTGCCAGCAGCTCAACAGGGGGCCGGGATGAAAAACTGTTTTTT. The full variable domain, rest sourced from reference TRBV7-9 and TRBJ1-4, is DTGVSQNPRHKITKRGQNVTFRCDPISEHNRLYWYRQTLGQGPEFLTYFQNEAQLEKSRLLSDRFSAERPKGSFSTLEIQRTEQGDSAMYLCASSSTGGRDEKLFFGSGTQLSVL.

V usage is TRBV28 and J usage is TRBJ1-5; D is ambiguous. This CDR3 is 12 amino acids long. Germline loops: CDR1 MDHEN, CDR2 SYDVKM. Trimming stripped 6 bases from V and 11 bases from J, with 14 bases between. DNA for the CDR3: TGTGCCAGCAGCTCTCAGAGTTTGTCCCAGCATTTT. Encoded protein: CASSSQSLSQHF.

The chain recombines TRBV4-1 with TRBJ1-1; 7 bases agree with TRBD1. This CDR3 is built from 14 residues. CDR1 and CDR2 from the germline V gene are MGHRA and YSYEKL. The junction had 3 bases not matched to a gene; V was cut back by 4 bases and J by 1 base. This CDR3 is CASSPWTGNTEAFF. The CDR3 bases are TGCGCCAGCAGCCCCTGGACAGGGAACACTGAAGCTTTCTTT.

The rearrangement uses TRBV11-3 and TRBJ2-1, with 13 positions matching TRBD2. The CDR3 consists of 14 residues. The V gene's germline CDR1 is SGHNT and CDR2 YENEEA. The ends lost 5 bases at V and 9 bases at J; junction bases unmatched: 4. The CDR3 is CASSLGLAGAEQFF. The CDR3 bases are TGTGCCAGCAGCCTAGGACTAGCGGGAGCTGAGCAGTTCTTC.

This chain links TRBV30 with TRBJ2-7; possible D gene TRBD1, 6 bases. This CDR3 spans 12 amino acids. Trimming cost V 5 bases and J 0 bases, with 8 bases left between them. The germline CDR1 and CDR2 sequences are GTSNPN and SVGIG (reference sequence). CDR3: CAWGGTSYEQYF. CDR3 nucleotides: TGTGCCTGGGGGGGCACCTCCTACGAGCAGTACTTC.

This CDR3 reads CASRGNEQFF. The DNA for the CDR3 is TGTGCCAGCAGAGGCAATGAGCAGTTCTTC. The rearrangement links TRBV28 to TRBJ2-1; D is uncertain. The CDR3 is 10 residues long. Germline V gives CDR1 MDHEN, CDR2 SYDVKM. The V end was cut by 6 bases, the J end by 6 bases, with 3 bases between.